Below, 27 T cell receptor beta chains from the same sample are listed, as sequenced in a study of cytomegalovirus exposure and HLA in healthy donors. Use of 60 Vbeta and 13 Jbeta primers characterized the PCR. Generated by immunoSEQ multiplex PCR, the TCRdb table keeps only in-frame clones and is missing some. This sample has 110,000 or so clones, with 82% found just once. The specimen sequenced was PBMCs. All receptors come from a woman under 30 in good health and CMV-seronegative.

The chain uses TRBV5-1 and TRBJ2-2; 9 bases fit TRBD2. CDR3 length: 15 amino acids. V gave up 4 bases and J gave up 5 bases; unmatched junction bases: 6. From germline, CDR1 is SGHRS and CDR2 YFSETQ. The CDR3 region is CASSPSRGGTGELFF. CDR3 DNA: TGCGCCAGCAGCCCGTCGCGGGGGGGGACCGGGGAGCTGTTTTTT.

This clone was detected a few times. CDR3 in DNA: TGTGCCAGCAGCTTCTTTTTCCGGGACAACATGAACACTGAAGCTTTCTTT. It codes for CASSFFFRDNMNTEAFF. This chain uses TRBV5-6 with TRBJ1-1; D perhaps matches TRBD1 (6 bases). The CDR3 length is 17 residues. V shed 2 bases and J shed 0 bases, with 17 bases lying between them. Germline CDR1 reads SGHDT; CDR2 reads YYEEEE.

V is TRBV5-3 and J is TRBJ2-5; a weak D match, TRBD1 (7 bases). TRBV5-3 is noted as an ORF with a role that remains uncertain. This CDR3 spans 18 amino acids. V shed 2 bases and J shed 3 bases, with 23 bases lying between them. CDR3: CARSFSRGANPAEETQYF. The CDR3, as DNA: TGTGCCAGAAGCTTCTCCAGGGGGGCCAATCCTGCCGAAGAGACCCAGTACTTC.

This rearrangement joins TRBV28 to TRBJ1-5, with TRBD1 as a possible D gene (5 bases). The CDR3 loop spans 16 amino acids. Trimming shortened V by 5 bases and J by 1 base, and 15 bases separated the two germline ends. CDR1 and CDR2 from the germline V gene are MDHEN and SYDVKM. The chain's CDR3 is CASSGEQVLSNQPQHF. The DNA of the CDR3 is TGTGCCAGCAGTGGAGAACAGGTCTTGAGCAATCAGCCCCAGCATTTT.

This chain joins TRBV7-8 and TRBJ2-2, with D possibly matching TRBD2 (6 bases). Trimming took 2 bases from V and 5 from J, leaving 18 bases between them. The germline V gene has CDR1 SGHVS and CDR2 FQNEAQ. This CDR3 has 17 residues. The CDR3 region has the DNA TGTGCCAGCAGCTTACGTCTGCGGGGCGCGGGTACCGGGGAGCTGTTTTTT. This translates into CASSLRLRGAGTGELFF. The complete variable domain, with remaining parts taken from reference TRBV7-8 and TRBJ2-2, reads GAGVSQSPRYKVAKRGQDVALRCDPISGHVSLFWYQQALGQGPEFLTYFQNEAQLDKSGLPSDRFFAERPEGSVSTLKIQRTQQEDSAVYLCASSLRLRGAGTGELFFGEGSRLTVL.

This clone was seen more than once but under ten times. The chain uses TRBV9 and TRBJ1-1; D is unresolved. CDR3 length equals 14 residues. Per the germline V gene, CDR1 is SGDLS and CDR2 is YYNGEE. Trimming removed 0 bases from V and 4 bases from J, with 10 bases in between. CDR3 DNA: TGTGCCAGCAGCGTAGCAGGTGTCGGCACTGAAGCTTTCTTT. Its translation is CASSVAGVGTEAFF.

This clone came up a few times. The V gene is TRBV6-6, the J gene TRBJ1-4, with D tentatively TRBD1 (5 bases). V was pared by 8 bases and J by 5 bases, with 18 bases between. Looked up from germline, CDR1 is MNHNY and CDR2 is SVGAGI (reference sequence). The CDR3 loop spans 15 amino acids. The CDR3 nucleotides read TGTGCCAGCTCCGACCCGGAGGGGCGAAATGAAAAACTGTTTTTT. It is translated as CASSDPEGRNEKLFF.

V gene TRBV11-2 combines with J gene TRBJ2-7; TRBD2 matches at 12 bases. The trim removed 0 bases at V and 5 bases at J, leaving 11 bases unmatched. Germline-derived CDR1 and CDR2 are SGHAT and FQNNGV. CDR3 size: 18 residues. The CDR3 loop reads CASSLDVRLAGGHDEQYF. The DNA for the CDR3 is TGTGCCAGCAGCTTAGATGTCCGGCTAGCGGGAGGGCACGACGAGCAGTACTTC.

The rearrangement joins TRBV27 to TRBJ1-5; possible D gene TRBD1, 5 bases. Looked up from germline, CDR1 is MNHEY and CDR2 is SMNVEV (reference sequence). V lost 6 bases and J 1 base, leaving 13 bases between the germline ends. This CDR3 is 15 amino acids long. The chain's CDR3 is CASRRSRQSNQPQHF. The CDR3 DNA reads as TGTGCCAGCAGAAGAAGCCGACAGAGCAATCAGCCCCAGCATTTT.

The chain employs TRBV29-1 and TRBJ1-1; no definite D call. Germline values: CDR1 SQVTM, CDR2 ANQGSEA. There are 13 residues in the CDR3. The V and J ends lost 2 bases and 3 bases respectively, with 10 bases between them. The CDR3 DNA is TGCAGCGTTGAAACTTCCAAACACACTGAAGCTTTCTTT. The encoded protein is CSVETSKHTEAFF.

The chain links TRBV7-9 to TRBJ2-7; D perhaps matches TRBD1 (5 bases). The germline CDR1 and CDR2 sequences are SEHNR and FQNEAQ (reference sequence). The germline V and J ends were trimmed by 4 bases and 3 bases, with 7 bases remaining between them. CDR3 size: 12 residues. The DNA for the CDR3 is TGTGCCAGCAGCTCAGGGAACTACGAGCAGTACGTC. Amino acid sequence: CASSSGNYEQYV.

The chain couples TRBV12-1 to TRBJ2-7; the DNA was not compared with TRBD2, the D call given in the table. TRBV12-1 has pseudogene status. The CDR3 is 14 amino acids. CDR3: CASSPCLFGDEQYV. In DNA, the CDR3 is TGTGCCAGCAGCCCCTGCCTCTTCGGAGACGAGCAGTACGTC.

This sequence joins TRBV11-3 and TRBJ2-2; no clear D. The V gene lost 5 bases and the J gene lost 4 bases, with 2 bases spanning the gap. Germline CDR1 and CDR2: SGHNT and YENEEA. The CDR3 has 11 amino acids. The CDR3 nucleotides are TGTGCCAGCAGCCTCACCGGGGAGCTGTTTTTT. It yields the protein CASSLTGELFF.

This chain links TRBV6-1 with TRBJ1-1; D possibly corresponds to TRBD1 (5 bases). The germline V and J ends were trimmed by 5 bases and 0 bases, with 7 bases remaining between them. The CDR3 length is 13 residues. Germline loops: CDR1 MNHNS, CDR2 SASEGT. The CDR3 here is CASSQGLNTEAFF. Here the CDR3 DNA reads TGTGCCAGCAGTCAGGGATTGAACACTGAAGCTTTCTTT.

The DNA for the CDR3 is TGTGCCAGCAGCCACGGACAGGAAGATGGCTACACCTTC. Encoded protein: CASSHGQEDGYTF. V gene TRBV7-9 combines with J gene TRBJ1-2; 7 bases match TRBD1. The length of the CDR3 is 13 residues. Trimming at V came to 5 bases and at J to 6 bases, leaving 6 bases not matched to a gene. Germline CDR1 reads SEHNR; CDR2 reads FQNEAQ (reference sequence).

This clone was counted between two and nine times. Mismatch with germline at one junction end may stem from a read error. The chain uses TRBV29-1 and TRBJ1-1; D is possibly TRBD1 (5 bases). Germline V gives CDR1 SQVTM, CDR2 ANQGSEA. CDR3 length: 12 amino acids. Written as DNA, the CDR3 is TGCAGCGTGGAAGAGGGGAGAGCTGAAGCTTTCTTT. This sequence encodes CSVEEGRAEAFF.

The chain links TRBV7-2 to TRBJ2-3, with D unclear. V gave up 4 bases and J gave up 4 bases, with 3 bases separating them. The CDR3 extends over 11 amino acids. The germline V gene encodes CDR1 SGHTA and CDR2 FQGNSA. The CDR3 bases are TGTGCCAGCAGCTCATCAGATACGCAGTATTTT. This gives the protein CASSSSDTQYF.

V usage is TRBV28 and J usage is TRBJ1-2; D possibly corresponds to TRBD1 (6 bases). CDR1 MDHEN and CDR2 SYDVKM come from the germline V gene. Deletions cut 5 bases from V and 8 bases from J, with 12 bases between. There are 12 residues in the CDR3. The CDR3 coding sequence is TGTGCCAGCAGTGCCAGGGGTAAGGGCTACACCTTC. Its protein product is CASSARGKGYTF.

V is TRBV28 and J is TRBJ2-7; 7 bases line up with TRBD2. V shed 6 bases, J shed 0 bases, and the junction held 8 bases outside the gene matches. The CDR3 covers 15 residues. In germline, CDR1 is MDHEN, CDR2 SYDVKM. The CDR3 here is CASRDTSAISYEQYF. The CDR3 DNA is TGTGCCAGCAGAGATACTAGCGCTATCTCCTACGAGCAGTACTTC.

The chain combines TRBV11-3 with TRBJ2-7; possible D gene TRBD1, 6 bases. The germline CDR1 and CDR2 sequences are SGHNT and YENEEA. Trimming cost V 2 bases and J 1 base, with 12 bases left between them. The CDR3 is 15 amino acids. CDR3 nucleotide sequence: TGTGCCAGCAGCTTACAGGGACATGCTTCCTACGAGCAGTACGTC. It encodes CASSLQGHASYEQYV.

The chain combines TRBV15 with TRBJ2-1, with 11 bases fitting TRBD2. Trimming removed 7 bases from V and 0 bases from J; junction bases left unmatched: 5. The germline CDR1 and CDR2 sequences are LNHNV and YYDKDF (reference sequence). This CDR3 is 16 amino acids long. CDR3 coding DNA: TGTGCCACCAATAGCGGGAGGGAGAGCTCCTACAATGAGCAGTTCTTC. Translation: CATNSGRESSYNEQFF. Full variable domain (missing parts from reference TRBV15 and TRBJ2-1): DAMVIQNPRYQVTQFGKPVTLSCSQTLNHNVMYWYQQKSSQAPKLLFHYYDKDFNNEADTPDNFQSRRPNTSFCFLDIRSPGLGDTAMYLCATNSGRESSYNEQFFGPGTRLTVL.

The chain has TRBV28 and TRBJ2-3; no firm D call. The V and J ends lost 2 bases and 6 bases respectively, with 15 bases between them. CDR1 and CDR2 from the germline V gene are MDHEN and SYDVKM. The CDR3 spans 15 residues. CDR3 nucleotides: TGTGCCAGCAGTTTAGCACACCCGTTTTCGGATACGCAGTATTTT. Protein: CASSLAHPFSDTQYF.

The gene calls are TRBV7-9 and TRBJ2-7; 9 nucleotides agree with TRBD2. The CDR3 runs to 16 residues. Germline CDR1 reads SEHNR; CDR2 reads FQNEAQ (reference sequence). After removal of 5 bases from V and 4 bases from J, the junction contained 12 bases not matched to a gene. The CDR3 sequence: CASSGRESSGNYEQYF. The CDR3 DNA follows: TGTGCCAGCAGCGGACGGGAGTCTAGCGGGAATTACGAGCAGTACTTC.

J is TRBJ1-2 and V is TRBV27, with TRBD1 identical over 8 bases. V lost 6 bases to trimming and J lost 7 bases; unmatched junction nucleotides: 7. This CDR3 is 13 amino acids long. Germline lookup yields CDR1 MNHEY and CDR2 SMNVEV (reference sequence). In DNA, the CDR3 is TGTGCCAGCAGGTACCAGGGGGCTGCTGGCTACACCTTC. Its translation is CASRYQGAAGYTF.

CDR3 nucleotides: TGTGCCAGCAGTCCAGGGACACAAATGAACACTGAAGCTTTCTTT. Protein product: CASSPGTQMNTEAFF. The chain has TRBV28 and TRBJ1-1; tentative D call: TRBD1 (6 bases). The ends were cut back, 5 bases at V and 0 bases at J, with 13 bases in the middle. This CDR3 has 15 residues. Per germline, CDR1 MDHEN and CDR2 SYDVKM.

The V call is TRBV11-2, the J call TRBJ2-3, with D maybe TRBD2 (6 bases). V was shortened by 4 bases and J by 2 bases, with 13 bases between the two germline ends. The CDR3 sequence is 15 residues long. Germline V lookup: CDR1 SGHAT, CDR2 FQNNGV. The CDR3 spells CASSSTGRPTDTQYF. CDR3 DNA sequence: TGTGCCAGCAGCTCAACCGGGAGACCCACAGATACGCAGTATTTT.

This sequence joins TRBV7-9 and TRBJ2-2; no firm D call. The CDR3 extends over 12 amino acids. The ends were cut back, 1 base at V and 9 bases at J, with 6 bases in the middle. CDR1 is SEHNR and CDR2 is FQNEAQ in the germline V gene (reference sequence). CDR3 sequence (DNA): TGTGCCAGCAGCTTAGGAACACGGGAGCTGTTTTTT. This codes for CASSLGTRELFF.